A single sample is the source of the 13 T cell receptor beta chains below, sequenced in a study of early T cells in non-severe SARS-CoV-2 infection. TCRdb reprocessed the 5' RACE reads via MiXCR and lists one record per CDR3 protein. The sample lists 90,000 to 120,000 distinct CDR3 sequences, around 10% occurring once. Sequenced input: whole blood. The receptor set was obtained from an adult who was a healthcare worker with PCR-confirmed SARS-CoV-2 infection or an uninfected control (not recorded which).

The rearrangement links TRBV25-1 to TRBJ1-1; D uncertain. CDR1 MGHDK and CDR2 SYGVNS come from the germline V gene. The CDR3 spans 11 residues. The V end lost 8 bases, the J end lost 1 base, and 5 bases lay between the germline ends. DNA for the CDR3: TGTGCCAGCGGGGAGAACACTGAAGCTTTCTTT. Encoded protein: CASGENTEAFF.

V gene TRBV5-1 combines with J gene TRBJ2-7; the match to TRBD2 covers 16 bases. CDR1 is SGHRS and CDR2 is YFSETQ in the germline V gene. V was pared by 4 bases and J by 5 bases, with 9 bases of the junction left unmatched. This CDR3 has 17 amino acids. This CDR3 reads CASSVGTSGRAFHEQYF. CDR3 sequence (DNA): TGCGCCAGCAGCGTCGGGACTAGCGGGAGGGCATTCCACGAGCAGTACTTC.

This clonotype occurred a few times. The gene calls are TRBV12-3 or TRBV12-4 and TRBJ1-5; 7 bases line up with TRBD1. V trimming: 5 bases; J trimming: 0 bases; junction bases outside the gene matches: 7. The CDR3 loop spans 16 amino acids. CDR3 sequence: CASSLRQGVSNQPQHF. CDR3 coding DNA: TGTGCCAGCAGTCTGAGACAGGGAGTTAGCAATCAGCCCCAGCATTTT.

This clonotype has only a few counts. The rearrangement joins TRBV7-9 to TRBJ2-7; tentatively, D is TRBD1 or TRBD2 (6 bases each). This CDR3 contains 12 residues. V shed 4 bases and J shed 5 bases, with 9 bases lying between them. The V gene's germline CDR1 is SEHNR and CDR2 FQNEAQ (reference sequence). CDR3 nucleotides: TGTGCCAGCAGCTCGGAGGGGGACGAGCAGTACTTC. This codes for CASSSEGDEQYF.

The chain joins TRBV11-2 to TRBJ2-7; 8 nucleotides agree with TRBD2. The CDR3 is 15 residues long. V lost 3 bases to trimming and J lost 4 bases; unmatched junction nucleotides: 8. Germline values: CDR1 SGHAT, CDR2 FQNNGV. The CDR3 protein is CASSLMGLEPYEQYF. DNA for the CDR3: TGTGCCAGCAGCTTGATGGGACTAGAGCCTTACGAGCAGTACTTC.

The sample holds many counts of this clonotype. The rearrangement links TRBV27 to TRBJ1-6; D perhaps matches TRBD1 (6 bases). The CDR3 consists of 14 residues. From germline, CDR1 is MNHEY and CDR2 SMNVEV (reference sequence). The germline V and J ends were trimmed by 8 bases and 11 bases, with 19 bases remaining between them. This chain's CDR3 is CASLQNGGGTPLHF. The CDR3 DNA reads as TGTGCCAGCCTTCAGAATGGAGGGGGGACACCCCTCCACTTT.

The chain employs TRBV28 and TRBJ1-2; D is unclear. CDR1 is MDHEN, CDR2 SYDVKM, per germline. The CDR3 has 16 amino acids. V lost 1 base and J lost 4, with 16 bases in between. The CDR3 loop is CASSLSLTKTSYGYTF. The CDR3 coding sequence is TGTGCCAGCAGTTTATCCCTGACCAAGACAAGCTATGGCTACACCTTC.

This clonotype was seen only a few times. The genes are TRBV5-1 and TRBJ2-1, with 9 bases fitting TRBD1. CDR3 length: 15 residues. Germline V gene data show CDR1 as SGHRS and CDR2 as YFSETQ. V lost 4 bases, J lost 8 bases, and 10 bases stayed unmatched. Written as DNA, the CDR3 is TGCGCCAGCAGCCCCGGGACAGGGCGGTCAGATGAGCAGTTCTTC. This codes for CASSPGTGRSDEQFF.

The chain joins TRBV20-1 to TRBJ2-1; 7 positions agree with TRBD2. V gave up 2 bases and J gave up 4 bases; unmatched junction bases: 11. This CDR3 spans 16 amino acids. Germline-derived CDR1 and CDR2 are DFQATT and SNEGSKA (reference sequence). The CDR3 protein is CSARLLGLAVYNEQFF. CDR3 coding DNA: TGCAGTGCTAGATTGCTGGGGCTAGCGGTGTACAATGAGCAGTTCTTC.

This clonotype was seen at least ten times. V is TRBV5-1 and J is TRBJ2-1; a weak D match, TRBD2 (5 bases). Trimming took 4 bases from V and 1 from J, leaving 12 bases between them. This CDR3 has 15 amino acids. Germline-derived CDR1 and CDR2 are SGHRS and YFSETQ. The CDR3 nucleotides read TGCGCCAGCAGCCGGGAAAGAGGGTCCTACAATGAGCAGTTCTTC. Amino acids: CASSRERGSYNEQFF.

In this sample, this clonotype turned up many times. The CDR3 spells CASSYTIEDTQYF. CDR3 nucleotides: TGTGCCAGCAGTTACACTATCGAAGATACGCAGTATTTT. V is TRBV6-6 and J is TRBJ2-3; no definite D call. Germline lookup yields CDR1 MNHNY and CDR2 SVGAGI (reference sequence). Trimming took off 2 bases at V and 5 bases at J, with 8 bases between the two ends. The CDR3 has 13 amino acids.

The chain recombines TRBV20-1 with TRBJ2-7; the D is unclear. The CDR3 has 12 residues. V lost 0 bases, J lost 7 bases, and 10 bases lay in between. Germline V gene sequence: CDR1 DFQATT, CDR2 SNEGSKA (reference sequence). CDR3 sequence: CSARDSLTEQYF. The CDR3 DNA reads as TGCAGTGCTAGAGATAGTCTAACTGAGCAGTACTTC.

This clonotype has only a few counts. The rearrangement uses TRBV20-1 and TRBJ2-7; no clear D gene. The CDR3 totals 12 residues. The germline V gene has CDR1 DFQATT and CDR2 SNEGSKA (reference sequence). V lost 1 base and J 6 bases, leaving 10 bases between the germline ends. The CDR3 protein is CSARVGLTEQYF. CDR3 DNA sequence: TGCAGTGCTAGAGTAGGTCTGACCGAGCAGTACTTC.